This TCR beta chain stems from a study of CD8 T cells in Susac syndrome. The CDR3 runs 15 residues. V was shortened by 5 bases and J by 0 bases, with 10 bases between the two germline ends. The germline CDR1 and CDR2 sequences are SEHNR and FQNEAQ (reference sequence). Sequencing targeted TCR beta in T cells from blood (CD8+ and CD4+). RNA amounts of about 0.5 to 1 ug underwent reverse transcription with random hexamers. MiXCR was run by TCRdb on the immunoSEQ multiplex PCR reads, yielding one entry per CDR3 protein. The data hold some 160,000 distinct CDR3 sequences, with under 95% observed a single time.

The specimen sequenced was CD4+ T cells from PBMCs. This chain joins TRBV7-9 and TRBJ1-4; D not certain. The source of this sequence is a human donor in good health. The CDR3 loop reads CASSPGYSTNEKLFF. CDR3 DNA sequence: TGTGCCAGCAGCCCTGGATATTCAACTAATGAAAAACTGTTTTTT.